This T cell receptor (beta chain) was recovered during a study of OX40 agonist ivuxolimab in advanced cancers. In its sample, this clone was seen once. The same CDR3 arises from other DNA sequences in this sample as well. TCRdb's table, derived via immunoSEQ multiplex PCR, lists solely in-frame clones and lacks some. The table lists some 34,000 clones, 65% to 85% of them singletons, with approximately 21% in the top ten. J gave up 5 bases and V 6 bases, and 8 bases lay outside the gene matches. The length of the CDR3 is 14 residues. Germline assignment: CDR1 SQVTM and CDR2 ANQGSEA. Sequenced here: CD4+ or CD8+ T cells sorted from blood, sampled in a trial of the OX40 agonist ivuxolimab. The V gene is TRBV29-1, the J gene TRBJ2-2, with 8 nucleotides matching TRBD1. This sequence was found in an adult with an advanced solid tumor such as melanoma, head and neck, liver or kidney cancer. In DNA, the CDR3 is TGCAGCGTGGAAACAGGGGGTGGGACCGGGGAGCTGTTTTTT. Translating it yields CSVETGGGTGELFF.